Each of the 10 T cell receptor beta chains below was sequenced from the same sample in a study of T cell responses to AZD1222 COVID-19 vaccine. Generated by immunoSEQ multiplex PCR, the TCRdb table keeps only in-frame clones and is missing some. The profile shows approximately 120,000 clones, 90% of them singletons. This specimen consisted of peripheral blood, obtained on day 0 of AZD1222 vaccination. These receptors all come from an adult in good health.

The genes are TRBV19 and TRBJ2-5, with D perhaps matching TRBD2 (5 bases). Germline CDR1 reads LNHDA; CDR2 reads SQIVND (reference sequence). The CDR3 length is 15 residues. Trimming shortened V by 7 bases and J by 5 bases, and 20 bases separated the two germline ends. CDR3 region: CASMPSQERWETQYF. The DNA for the CDR3 is TGTGCCAGTATGCCCTCTCAGGAGCGGTGGGAGACCCAGTACTTC.

The chain has TRBV10-2 and TRBJ2-1; 9 nucleotides align to TRBD2. The CDR3 spans 16 residues. Losses at the gene ends were 0 bases for V and 7 bases for J; bases not matched to a gene: 7. The germline V gene encodes CDR1 WSHSY and CDR2 SAAADI. The CDR3 sequence: CASSESILAGINEQFF. Here the CDR3 DNA reads TGCGCCAGCAGTGAGTCGATTCTAGCGGGAATAAATGAGCAGTTCTTC.

The rearrangement uses TRBV6-1 and TRBJ1-4; possibly TRBD1 for D (6 bases). V shed 1 base and J shed 8 bases, with 17 bases lying between them. Germline CDR1 MNHNS, CDR2 SASEGT. The CDR3 contains 16 residues. The CDR3 sequence is CASSEEAGGGQEKLFF. The CDR3 DNA is TGTGCCAGCAGTGAAGAGGCTGGGGGGGGGCAGGAAAAACTGTTTTTT.

J is TRBJ1-5 and V is TRBV2; D unclear. Germline assignment: CDR1 SNHLY and CDR2 FYNNEI. The V end lost 6 bases, the J end lost 7 bases, and 13 bases lay between the germline ends. The CDR3 loop spans 13 amino acids. In DNA, the CDR3 is TGTGCCAGCAGGGAGGTAGCTGGGCAGCCCCAGCATTTT. It yields the protein CASREVAGQPQHF. The full variable domain, in which reference TRBV2 and TRBJ1-5 provide the parts outside the CDR3, is EPEVTQTPSHQVTQMGQEVILRCVPISNHLYFYWYRQILGQKVEFLVSFYNNEISEKSEIFDDQFSVERPDGSNFTLKIRSTKLEDSAMYFCASREVAGQPQHFGDGTRLSIL.

Only one count was recorded for this clone. This chain uses TRBV9 with TRBJ2-2; D unresolved. Germline V lookup: CDR1 SGDLS, CDR2 YYNGEE. The CDR3 totals 13 residues. Trimming stripped 0 bases from V and 6 bases from J, with 6 bases between. CDR3 sequence: CASSVDASGELFF. CDR3 DNA: TGTGCCAGCAGCGTAGACGCATCCGGGGAGCTGTTTTTT.

CDR3 DNA: TGTGCCAGCAGCTTAGGGCCCCAGGGGACGACTAAGTACATTCAGTACTTC. Residues: CASSLGPQGTTKYIQYF. V gene TRBV7-2 combines with J gene TRBJ2-4; weak D call: TRBD1 (6 bases). This CDR3 has 17 amino acids. The germline CDR1 and CDR2 sequences are SGHTA and FQGNSA. Trimming pared 1 base from V and 8 bases from J, leaving 21 bases between. Looking up the rest from reference TRBV7-2 and TRBJ2-4 gives the full variable domain: GAGVSQSPSNKVTEKGKDVELRCDPISGHTALYWYRQSLGQGLEFLIYFQGNSAPDKSGLPSDRFSAERTGGSVSTLTIQRTQQEDSAVYLCASSLGPQGTTKYIQYFGAGTRLSVL.

The chain is built from TRBV25-1 and TRBJ2-7; D is unresolved. Per the germline V gene, CDR1 is MGHDK and CDR2 is SYGVNS. The CDR3 has 11 residues. The V end lost 5 bases, the J end lost 3 bases, and 5 bases lay between the germline ends. The CDR3 DNA is TGTGCCAGCAGTCCCCACTACGAGCAGTACTTC. Its protein is CASSPHYEQYF.

This chain connects TRBV19 to TRBJ2-7, with 11 bases identical to TRBD2. The length of the CDR3 is 14 residues. In germline, CDR1 is LNHDA, CDR2 SQIVND (reference sequence). V was clipped by 4 bases and J by 4 bases; unmatched bases: 3. The CDR3 coding sequence is TGTGCCAGTAGTAAACTAGCGGGAGAATACGAGCAGTACTTC. Amino acid sequence: CASSKLAGEYEQYF.

The chain joins TRBV5-6 to TRBJ2-3; no clear D gene. This CDR3 is 15 amino acids long. With 2 bases removed from V and 2 bases from J, the gap between germline ends came to 12 bases. CDR1 is SGHDT, CDR2 YYEEEE, per germline. The CDR3 region is CASSFLTGHTDTQYF. CDR3 in DNA: TGTGCCAGCAGCTTTCTGACTGGGCACACAGATACGCAGTATTTT.

The table lists this clone with a count of one. The V call is TRBV7-2, the J call TRBJ2-2; D perhaps matches TRBD1 (6 bases). The germline gives CDR1 SGHTA, CDR2 FQGNSA. The CDR3 totals 16 residues. Trimming left V 5 bases short and J 0 bases short, with 13 bases between. The CDR3: CASSRRTASNTGELFF. The CDR3 DNA reads as TGTGCCAGCAGCCGCAGGACAGCTTCGAACACCGGGGAGCTGTTTTTT.